Listed here are 7 T cell receptor beta chains from one sample, sequenced in a study of graft-versus-host responses after intestinal transplantation. These receptors are not linked to any known antigen. Produced via immunoSEQ multiplex PCR; TCRdb's table is partial and in-frame only. There are roughly 120,000 clones in the sample; about nine tenths occur only once, and 0.18% lies in the top ten. Here the sequenced sample was unstimulated CD4+ T cells sorted from spleen or lymph node cells, taken before intestinal transplant. These receptor sequences come from a human donor who received an intestinal transplant.

CDR3 protein: CASSPGTNQETQYF. CDR3 nucleotides: TGCGCCAGCAGTCCAGGGACAAACCAAGAGACCCAGTACTTC. The J gene is TRBJ2-5, the V gene TRBV5-1; D perhaps matches TRBD1 (6 bases). The CDR3 loop spans 14 amino acids. V was pared by 5 bases and J by 0 bases, with 11 bases between. Germline V gene lookup returns CDR1 SGHRS and CDR2 YFSETQ.

This chain connects TRBV29-1 to TRBJ2-7, with 7 nucleotides matching TRBD1. J lost 6 bases, V lost 7 bases, and 6 bases had no gene match. Germline CDR1 and CDR2: SQVTM and ANQGSEA. This CDR3 spans 11 amino acids. The CDR3 nucleotides read TGCAGCGCAAACAGGGGAACCGAGCAGTACTTC. Residues: CSANRGTEQYF.

The chain joins TRBV7-9 to TRBJ2-5, with TRBD2 matching over 10 bases. V lost 1 base, J lost 2 bases, and 7 bases stayed unmatched. Per germline, CDR1 SEHNR and CDR2 FQNEAQ (reference sequence). There are 17 residues in the CDR3. CDR3 coding DNA: TGTGCCAGCAGCTTAGGTACGACTAGCGGGTTTCAAGAGACCCAGTACTTC. This sequence encodes CASSLGTTSGFQETQYF.

The chain uses TRBV5-1 and TRBJ2-1; 7 bases align to TRBD2. The CDR3 sequence is 15 residues long. From germline, CDR1 is SGHRS and CDR2 YFSETQ. V trimming: 4 bases; J trimming: 4 bases; junction bases outside the gene matches: 8. The CDR3 DNA is TGCGCCAGCAGCCAGACTAGCTCACGATACAATGAGCAGTTCTTC. This encodes CASSQTSSRYNEQFF.

The J gene is TRBJ2-7, the V gene TRBV4-1; TRBD2 matches at 10 bases. CDR1 is MGHRA and CDR2 is YSYEKL in the germline V gene. There are 16 residues in the CDR3. Trimming took 6 bases from V and 7 from J; bases not matched to a gene: 15. The CDR3 spells CASSFGSTSGIEEQYF. Written as DNA, the CDR3 is TGCGCCAGCAGTTTTGGTTCAACTAGCGGGATTGAAGAGCAGTACTTC.

The gene calls are TRBV19 and TRBJ2-6, with TRBD1 matching over 9 bases. The CDR3 runs to 17 residues. J gave up 2 bases and V 3 bases, and 5 bases lay outside the gene matches. The germline V gene has CDR1 LNHDA and CDR2 SQIVND (reference sequence). The CDR3 nucleotides are TGTGCCAGTAGTATGGGACAGGGAAAGGCTGGGGCCAACGTCCTGACTTTC. It yields the protein CASSMGQGKAGANVLTF. Variable domain in full (rest from reference TRBV19 and TRBJ2-6): DGGITQSPKYLFRKEGQNVTLSCEQNLNHDAMYWYRQDPGQGLRLIYYSQIVNDFQKGDIAEGYSVSREKKESFPLTVTSAQKNPTAFYLCASSMGQGKAGANVLTFGAGSRLTVL.

The chain carries TRBV19 and TRBJ2-4; 8 nucleotides match TRBD2. Looked up from germline, CDR1 is LNHDA and CDR2 is SQIVND (reference sequence). The CDR3 spans 15 residues. V shed 5 bases and J 1 base; nucleotides not matched to a gene: 4. The CDR3: CASSVAGSAKNIQYF. The CDR3 DNA reads TGTGCCAGTAGTGTAGCGGGATCGGCCAAAAACATTCAGTACTTC.